Here is one T cell receptor beta chain with its context. One entry per CDR3 protein, called by TCRdb with MiXCR from the 5' RACE reads. The top ten hold more than 1.2% of the sample, which has tens of thousands of distinct CDR3 sequences, about 19% seen once. Germline CDR1 is SGHKS and CDR2 is YYEKEE (reference sequence). This CDR3 is built from 14 residues. V trimming: 3 bases; J trimming: 2 bases; junction bases outside the gene matches: 2. This entry comes from a study of HIV-infected patients and healthy controls. The chain carries TRBV5-5 and TRBJ1-5; 7 nucleotides line up with TRBD1. The sequence derives from a human donor in good health. Sequencing was done on a sample of CD4+ T cells from blood. The CDR3: CASSYGQGNQPQHF. CDR3 DNA sequence: TGTGCCAGCAGCTATGGACAGGGCAATCAGCCCCAGCATTTT.